This T cell receptor (beta chain) was retrieved from a study of cytomegalovirus exposure and HLA in healthy donors (dated 2017 in TCRdb). Notes on the research overall: An earlier analysis of a few hundred of the donors reported 250 to 350 Gb of sequence data and roughly 120 million unique TCR beta sequences obtained from around 180 million T cells. An early release that covered about 600 HLA-typed donors contained around 300 gigabases of sequencing data and approximately 85 million unique TCR sequences. Of the roughly 400 genotyped donors, 65% to 90% fell in the genetic ancestry cluster associated with self-reported Caucasian donors. The study aimed to test whether cataloging public T cell receptors could reveal signatures of past pathogen exposure. The T cell repertoires of around 730 subjects were profiled by immunosequencing and related to cytomegalovirus serostatus. Along with the roughly 700-subject first cohort, a separate validation cohort of roughly 110 different subjects was used. High-throughput TCR immunosequencing, statistical association of individual TCRs with disease status, and machine learning were combined to predict cytomegalovirus infection status. In a later analysis, previously published TCR beta repertoires from about 640 donors were re-analyzed and high-resolution HLA genotyping was added so that TCR occurrence patterns could be studied. Rather than drawing on any new phenotypic data, the later analysis identified candidate immune exposures from TCR beta sequences and the way those sequences occurred across donors. An earlier analysis of a few hundred of the donors applied high-throughput TCR beta sequencing to assess whether each TCR beta V gene segment acted as functional or pseudogenic. Donor age, sex, ethnicity and CMV serostatus were compiled together with the repertoire data. Genome-wide SNP genotypes for about 65% of the 666 donors were used in a later genetic analysis, which treated that subset as a discovery cohort. Every discovery cohort repertoire had been produced on one sequencing platform. Class I and class II HLA loci were covered by the typing at four-digit resolution. The number of typed donors differed by locus: roughly 629-640 for A, B, C, DRB1 and DQB1; approximately 530 for DQA1; over 600 for DPA1; and approximately 450 for DPB1. Because of strong linkage in the cohort, four or five DR-DQ haplotypes were treated as single units for association and clustering. Across approximately 400 genotyped donors of the cohort, an average of roughly 230,000 unique TCR beta nucleotide sequences per donor were sequenced, and about a sixth of those sequences were non-productive.

Germline trimming: 3 bases from V, 4 bases from J; junction bases outside gene matches: 12. In the germline V gene, CDR1 corresponds to SGHRS and CDR2 to YFSETQ. The CDR3 runs 17 residues from the cysteine to the phenylalanine. Only the CDR3 region is kept as DNA, spanning 51 bases read in frame from base 1. This clone was counted between two and nine times. Its binding antigen is unknown. Within one base of it there is no much larger clone, and no base qualities were kept. Study-wide conclusions, independent of this receptor: Because some donors lacked HLA typing at each locus, the association tests relied only on the typed subset. According to a later genetic analysis, donors in an Asian-associated ancestry cluster had fewer N-insertions in productive TCRs than the roughly 700-donor mean. It was suggested by the authors that the approach could potentially be generalized to other disease states and immunological phenotypes. In a later analysis, most CMV-associated TCR beta chains were found to appear HLA-restricted, with HLA associations seemingly driven largely by CMV exposure. In a later analysis, around 15,000 TCR beta sequences were associated with specific HLA alleles at a false discovery rate of 0.05. In a later analysis, the rate of TCR association differed among HLA loci, with DRB1 alleles having the most associated TCRs and HLA-C alleles having the fewest. A cluster of highly shared sequence variants was judged likely to be a technical artifact of the sequencing pipeline. This cohort had only TCR beta chains sequenced, and the lack of alpha or paired-chain data limited which features could be detected. Because counts were too low, about 15 rarely observed V segments, including chromosome 9 orphons, were left out of the earlier analysis of about 620 of the donors. The 87-base-pair reads could not distinguish some IMGT-functional V segments, including TRBV6-2 and TRBV6-3, so those segments were excluded. Correlated functional status among segregating V segments might be attributable to linkage disequilibrium, but an unknown experimental factor could not be ruled out. A further reported finding was that TCR beta sequences accurately predicted the HLA-A and HLA-B alleles for most subjects in the first cohort. In vitro tests confirmed that a few of the cytomegalovirus-associated TCR beta chains recognize cytomegalovirus antigens. For the cohort, immune exposure information was limited to CMV serostatus. When HLA alleles, especially DR and DQ, strongly co-occurred, TCR associations were difficult to assign to individual alleles. The presence/absence analyses assumed that sequencing depth was roughly uniform across donors, and that assumption may not be true. A later analysis found that HLA-associated TCR beta chains were more clonally expanded and had lower generation probabilities than equally common non-associated chains. According to a later analysis, parvovirus B19, influenza, CMV and Epstein-Barr virus appeared linked to several top co-occurrence clusters. An earlier analysis of roughly 570 of the donors showed that most TCR beta V segments appeared in productive rearrangements either about 87% or about 30% of the time, which broadly matched IMGT annotations. While some public TCRs were present in many individuals, most TCR sequences turned up only very rarely across donors. The classifier was reported to diagnose cytomegalovirus status with high specificity and sensitivity in both the original cohort and the validation cohort. A later genetic analysis associated a missense DCLRE1C variant with V-gene and J-gene trimming of TCR beta chains, and an independent cohort replicated the association. In the study, 150 to 200 TCR beta chains were listed as associated with cytomegalovirus.

The cohort consisted of 666 healthy bone marrow donors. At the time of sampling, every cohort member was nominally healthy, though immune exposures that went unrecorded were likely present. The donor was CMV seronegative and was included in the group of 352 seronegative cohort members. A peripheral blood sample was collected from each donor, and TCR beta sequencing was performed on peripheral blood mononuclear cells. Genomic DNA extraction from the blood cell samples was performed with the Qiagen DNeasy Blood Extraction Kit. Libraries were built with the immunoSEQ multiplex PCR assay. For the multiplex PCR, a mixture combining 60 forward primers for TCR Vbeta segments and 13 reverse primers for TCR Jbeta segments was used. Amplification of the CDR3 region of rearranged TCR beta genes was performed with a multiplex PCR assay on genomic DNA. On the Illumina HiSeq System, the amplified TCR beta libraries were sequenced as 87-base-pair reads. Turning to the authors' computational methods: Across the 670 or so repertoires, a later analysis counted roughly 84 million unique TCR beta chains, 9.5 million to 12 million of which were shared by at least two donors. Raw reads were error-corrected and collapsed into unique sequences with a nearest-neighbor algorithm that merged closely related sequences to remove PCR and sequencing errors. V, D and J gene segments were assigned by aligning CDR3 sequences to IMGT reference sequences. Each retained sequence needed at least a six-nucleotide match to both a V gene segment and a J gene segment. A rearrangement counted as productive if the CDR3 had no stop codons and remained in frame with V and J, and every other rearrangement counted as non-productive. Following IMGT convention, CDR3 was defined as the stretch from the second conserved V-encoded cysteine up to the conserved J-encoded phenylalanine. In an earlier analysis of approximately 500 of the donors, sequences lacking an unambiguous match to a single V gene segment were excluded. An earlier analysis of 587 of the donors classified V segments as functional when productive rearrangements were above 56.7% and as segregating when the standard deviation between donors was above 5%. A statistical classification framework was built to diagnose cytomegalovirus status from the catalog of TCR beta chain sequences. In a later analysis, TCR nucleotide sequences were compared against IMGT/GENE-DB human TR gene sequences so that V and J genes could be assigned. The TCRdist pipeline was used in a later analysis to assign CDR3 sequences and most-parsimonious VDJ recombination scenarios. In a later analysis, each TCR beta chain was defined by its CDR3 amino acid sequence together with its V-gene family, and reads lacking a unique V-gene family were excluded. In a later analysis, approximately 640 highly shared, low-generation-probability nucleotide sequences were removed to address suspected cross-contamination and a sequencing artifact. A later analysis calculated a clonal expansion index for each public chain from normalized within-repertoire ranks of inferred template counts. A later analysis computed generation probabilities with a VDJ recombination model fitted to out-of-frame rearrangements, and checked the results against IGoR. A later analysis scored TCR-TCR, TCR-HLA and TCR-CMV co-occurrence with hypergeometric tests, applying a repertoire-size bias correction to TCR pairs. To estimate false discovery rates, a later analysis permuted the HLA or CMV assignments 20 times. In a later analysis, co-occurring TCRs were grouped with DBSCAN, and TCRdist sequence similarity was added when clustering was performed within HLA-allele-positive subsets. Repertoires with fewer than 30,000 or more than 120,000 public chains, plus five repertoires with anomalous nucleotide sharing, were excluded from co-occurrence clustering. In its TCRdb copy, this immuneACCESS table keeps in-frame sequences only and misses some clones. Where compared with another copy, unresolved V genes explain less than half of these, and the others have no known cause. V and J calls and clone size are those listed in that table; D and trimming were worked out from the DNA. Counted in this sample were approximately 110,000 clones; 70% to 75% of them appeared once. The ten top clones hold around 3.7% of the sample.

The specimen was PBMCs. The chain couples TRBV5-1 to TRBJ1-1, with 10 bases aligning to TRBD1. This TCR derives from a middle-aged woman in good health and CMV-seronegative. CDR3 sequence: CASSSPRTGGGSTEAFF. The DNA reads TGCGCCAGCAGCTCGCCTCGGACAGGGGGGGGTAGCACTGAAGCTTTCTTT.